The clone carrying this T cell receptor beta chain was picked up a small number of times. Its antigen remains unknown. Assay used: immunoSEQ multiplex PCR; TCRdb lists only in-frame clones, some missing. The sample lists some 130,000 clones, roughly 85% occurring once. The record originates from a study of T cell responses to AZD1222 COVID-19 vaccine. Points from the study as a whole: Along spike, vaccine-associated CD4 TCRs were found throughout, with dominance at 160-218 and 743-854. Sampling that yielded the repertoires occurred only after the peak T cell response.

Germline V gene data show CDR1 as WNHNN and CDR2 as SYGVQD (reference sequence). V was clipped by 3 bases and J by 12 bases, with 14 bases between them. This CDR3 is built from 12 residues. The genes are TRBV10-1 and TRBJ1-1, with D perhaps TRBD1 (5 bases). The input for sequencing was peripheral blood, taken 28 days after the second dose of the MenACWY control vaccine. This clonotype was obtained from an adult who received the MenACWY meningococcal vaccine as a control. Here the CDR3 reads CASSDGAGETFF. The CDR3 DNA is TGCGCCAGCAGTGATGGGGCAGGCGAGACTTTCTTT.